A single sample is the source of the 14 T cell receptor beta chains below, sequenced in a study of cytomegalovirus exposure and HLA in healthy donors. A multiplex PCR was run with 60 Vbeta primers and 13 Jbeta primers. Generated by immunoSEQ multiplex PCR, the TCRdb table keeps only in-frame clones and is missing some. Here the sample spans 140,000 to 150,000 clones, roughly three fifths being singletons. The specimen sequenced was PBMCs. All receptors derive from a male donor in good health and CMV-seronegative.

The V gene is TRBV7-3, the J gene TRBJ2-1; possible D gene TRBD2, 5 bases. V lost 0 bases and J lost 8, with 8 bases in between. CDR1 is SGHTA, CDR2 FQGTGA, per germline. CDR3 length: 13 residues. The CDR3 loop is CASSLTRADEQFF. The CDR3 nucleotides are TGTGCCAGCAGCTTAACGAGGGCTGATGAGCAGTTCTTC. Combining the CDR3 with reference TRBV7-3 and TRBJ2-1 gives the whole variable domain GAGVSQTPSNKVTEKGKYVELRCDPISGHTALYWYRQSLGQGPEFLIYFQGTGAADDSGLPNDRFFAVRPEGSVSTLKIQRTERGDSAVYLCASSLTRADEQFFGPGTRLTVL.

CDR3 amino acids: CASSQGVRVREETQYF. Written as DNA, the CDR3 is TGCGCCAGCAGCCAAGGGGTGAGGGTCCGGGAAGAGACCCAGTACTTC. The chain is built from TRBV4-1 and TRBJ2-5; D is perhaps TRBD2 (5 bases). The germline V gene encodes CDR1 MGHRA and CDR2 YSYEKL. V was cut by 1 base and J by 3 bases, with 15 bases left in between. CDR3 size: 16 residues.

This clone was counted a few times. The V call is TRBV4-3, the J call TRBJ2-7; D is perhaps TRBD1 (7 bases). Trimming left V 0 bases short and J 5 bases short, with 11 bases between. Germline CDR1 reads LGHNA; CDR2 reads YSLEER. The CDR3 covers 14 residues. CDR3 DNA sequence: TGCGCCAGCAGCCAAGATTCCAGGGGGGACGAGCAGTACTTC. It specifies CASSQDSRGDEQYF.

About this clone itself: One end of the junction is discordant with germline, which a read error may explain. The rearrangement uses TRBV7-7 and TRBJ2-2; the D gene could be TRBD1 or TRBD2 (5 bases each). This CDR3 is 13 amino acids long. Per the germline V gene, CDR1 is SSHAT and CDR2 is FNYEAQ (reference sequence). The CDR3, as DNA: TGTGCTAGCAGCTTAGGGGAGACCGGGGAGCTGTTTTTT. It translates to CASSLGETGELFF. Complete variable domain (other parts from reference TRBV7-7 and TRBJ2-2): GAGVSQSPRYKVTKRGQDVTLRCDPISSHATLYWYQQALGQGPEFLTYFNYEAQPDKSGLPSDRFSAERPEGSISTLTIQRTEQRDSAMYRCASSLGETGELFFGEGSRLTVL.

The DNA for the CDR3 is TGTGCCAGCGGTCCCGAATCAGGGAACTATGGCTACACCTTC. Translating it yields CASGPESGNYGYTF. The chain has TRBV5-8 and TRBJ1-2, with D tentatively TRBD1 (5 bases). Between the trimmed V and J ends, which lost 7 bases and 2 bases, there was a span of 15 bases. The germline V gene encodes CDR1 SGHTS and CDR2 YDEGEE. CDR3 size: 14 residues.

The chain links TRBV19 to TRBJ1-1; 8 bases match TRBD1. Germline V gene data show CDR1 as LNHDA and CDR2 as SQIVND (reference sequence). Trimming removed 4 bases from V and 1 base from J; junction bases left unmatched: 8. This CDR3 contains 16 residues. The CDR3 loop reads CASSTSAGTGNTEAFF. The CDR3 DNA reads TGTGCCAGTAGTACCTCAGCCGGGACAGGGAACACTGAAGCTTTCTTT. The full variable domain, rest sourced from reference TRBV19 and TRBJ1-1, is DGGITQSPKYLFRKEGQNVTLSCEQNLNHDAMYWYRQDPGQGLRLIYYSQIVNDFQKGDIAEGYSVSREKKESFPLTVTSAQKNPTAFYLCASSTSAGTGNTEAFFGQGTRLTVV.

The chain carries TRBV30 and TRBJ1-3; no definite D call. The CDR3 covers 13 residues. CDR1 and CDR2 (germline): GTSNPN, SVGIG (reference sequence). V was pared by 0 bases and J by 4 bases, with 7 bases between. CDR3 protein: CAWSVGRGNTIYF. CDR3 DNA: TGTGCCTGGAGTGTGGGGAGGGGAAACACCATATATTTT.

This chain uses TRBV4-1 with TRBJ1-6; TRBD1 matches 8 bases. Looked up from germline, CDR1 is MGHRA and CDR2 is YSYEKL. With 4 bases clipped from V and 0 bases from J, the junction kept 5 bases outside the gene matches. CDR3 length: 17 amino acids. The CDR3, as DNA: TGCGCCAGCAGCCGCCGGACAGGGAGCTCCTATAATTCACCCCTCCACTTT. This gives the protein CASSRRTGSSYNSPLHF.

This clone was detected only a few times. The gene calls are TRBV6-5 and TRBJ1-2; a possible D gene is TRBD1 (5 bases). The CDR3 extends over 15 amino acids. V gave up 5 bases and J gave up 0 bases, with 13 bases separating them. From germline, CDR1 is MNHEY and CDR2 SVGAGI. DNA for the CDR3: TGTGCCAGCAGTAATCCGGACATCGCTAACTATGGCTACACCTTC. It yields the protein CASSNPDIANYGYTF.

V and J are TRBV2 and TRBJ1-2; D possibly corresponds to TRBD1 (6 bases). The V end lost 2 bases, the J end lost 4 bases, and 14 bases lay between the germline ends. The CDR3 is 15 residues long. Germline CDR1 SNHLY, CDR2 FYNNEI. The CDR3 sequence: CASSELGGAGYGYTF. Written as DNA, the CDR3 is TGTGCCAGCAGTGAACTTGGGGGCGCGGGCTATGGCTACACCTTC.

This clone was detected once. The V gene is TRBV2, the J gene TRBJ2-7; no reliable D call. V was clipped by 5 bases and J by 2 bases, with 16 bases between them. CDR1 is SNHLY and CDR2 is FYNNEI in the germline V gene. The CDR3 totals 15 residues. As DNA, the CDR3 is TGTGCCAGCAGTCTCGAGACAAATTCCCCCTACGAGCAGTACTTC. Amino acid sequence: CASSLETNSPYEQYF.

The CDR3 region is CASTRGQGLIYGYTF. CDR3 nucleotide sequence: TGTGCCAGCACCCGGGGACAGGGATTAATCTATGGCTACACCTTC. V gene TRBV9 combines with J gene TRBJ1-2, with 9 bases lining up with TRBD1. Trimming took 6 bases from V and 4 from J; bases not matched to a gene: 10. The germline gives CDR1 SGDLS, CDR2 YYNGEE. This CDR3 region has 15 residues.

The chain employs TRBV30 and TRBJ2-2; 8 bases match TRBD1. The CDR3 has 14 residues. J gave up 0 bases and V 8 bases, and 5 bases lay outside the gene matches. Germline V lookup: CDR1 GTSNPN, CDR2 SVGIG (reference sequence). The CDR3 sequence is CARKQGANTGELFF. The DNA of the CDR3 is TGTGCCCGTAAACAGGGGGCGAACACCGGGGAGCTGTTTTTT.

This chain links TRBV28 with TRBJ2-1; 13 positions agree with TRBD2. This CDR3 is 15 amino acids long. The V and J ends lost 8 bases and 1 base, in that order; junction bases with no gene match: 2. Looked up from germline, CDR1 is MDHEN and CDR2 is SYDVKM. CDR3 nucleotides: TGTGCCAGCGGGACTAGCGGGGTTTCCTACAATGAGCAGTTCTTC. This codes for CASGTSGVSYNEQFF.